This T cell receptor beta chain was obtained from a study of cytomegalovirus exposure and HLA in healthy donors. CDR3 length: 13 amino acids. Germline V gene lookup returns CDR1 SNHLY and CDR2 FYNNEI. Trimming stripped 3 bases from V and 3 bases from J, with 8 bases between. In this sample, this clone turned up once. These donors were members of the approximately 110-subject validation cohort, a group separate from the roughly 700-subject first cohort. Assay used: immunoSEQ multiplex PCR; TCRdb lists only in-frame clones, some missing. The sample shows a few hundred thousand clones, more than 75% of them seen only once.

The material sequenced was PBMCs. This sequence joins TRBV2 and TRBJ1-2, with D hard to call. This TCR came from a man between 18 and 35 years old in good health and CMV-seropositive. The CDR3 spells CASSEGSHYGYTF. CDR3 DNA sequence: TGTGCCAGCAGTGAGGGCAGTCACTATGGCTACACCTTC.